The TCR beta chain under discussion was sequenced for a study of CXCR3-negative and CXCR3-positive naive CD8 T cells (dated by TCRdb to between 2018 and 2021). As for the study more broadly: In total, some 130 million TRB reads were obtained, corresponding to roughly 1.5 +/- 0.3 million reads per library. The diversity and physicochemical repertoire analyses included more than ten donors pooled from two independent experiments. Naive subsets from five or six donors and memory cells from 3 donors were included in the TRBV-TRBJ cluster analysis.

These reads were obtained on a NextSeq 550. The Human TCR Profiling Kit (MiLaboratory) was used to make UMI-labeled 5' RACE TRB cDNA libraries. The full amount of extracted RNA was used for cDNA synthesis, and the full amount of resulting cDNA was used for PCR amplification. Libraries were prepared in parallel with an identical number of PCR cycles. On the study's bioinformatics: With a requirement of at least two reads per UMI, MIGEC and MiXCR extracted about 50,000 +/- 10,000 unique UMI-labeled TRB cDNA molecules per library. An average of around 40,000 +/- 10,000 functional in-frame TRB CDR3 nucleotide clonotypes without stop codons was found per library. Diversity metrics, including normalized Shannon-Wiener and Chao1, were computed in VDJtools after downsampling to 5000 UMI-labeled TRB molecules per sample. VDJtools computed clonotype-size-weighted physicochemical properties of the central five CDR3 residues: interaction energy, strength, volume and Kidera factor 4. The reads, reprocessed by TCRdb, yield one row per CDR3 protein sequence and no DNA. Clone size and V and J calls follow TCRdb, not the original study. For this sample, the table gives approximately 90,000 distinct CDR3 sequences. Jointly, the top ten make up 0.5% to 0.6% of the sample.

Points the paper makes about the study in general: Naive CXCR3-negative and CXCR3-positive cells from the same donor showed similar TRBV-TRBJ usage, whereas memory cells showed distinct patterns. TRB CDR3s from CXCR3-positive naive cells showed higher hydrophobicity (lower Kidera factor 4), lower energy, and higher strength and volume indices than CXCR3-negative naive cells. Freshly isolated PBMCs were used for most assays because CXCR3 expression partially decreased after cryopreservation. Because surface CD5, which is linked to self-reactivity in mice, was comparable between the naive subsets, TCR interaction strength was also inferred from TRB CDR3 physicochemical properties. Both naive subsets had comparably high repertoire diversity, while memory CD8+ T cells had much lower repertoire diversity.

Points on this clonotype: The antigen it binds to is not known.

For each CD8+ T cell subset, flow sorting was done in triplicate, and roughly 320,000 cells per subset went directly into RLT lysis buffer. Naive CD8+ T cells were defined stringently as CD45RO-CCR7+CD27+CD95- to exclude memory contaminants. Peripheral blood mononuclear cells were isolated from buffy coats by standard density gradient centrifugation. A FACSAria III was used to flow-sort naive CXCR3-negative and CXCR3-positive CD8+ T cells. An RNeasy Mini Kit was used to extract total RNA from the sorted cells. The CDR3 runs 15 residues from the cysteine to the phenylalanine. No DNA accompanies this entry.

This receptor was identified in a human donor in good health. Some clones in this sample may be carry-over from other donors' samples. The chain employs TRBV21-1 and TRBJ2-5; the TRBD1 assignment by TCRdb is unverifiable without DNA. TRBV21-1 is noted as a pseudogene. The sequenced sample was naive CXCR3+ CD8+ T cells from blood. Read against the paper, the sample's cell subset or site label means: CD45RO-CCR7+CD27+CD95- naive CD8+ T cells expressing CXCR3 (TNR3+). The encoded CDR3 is CASSDGRGRKETQYF.